This entry is about one T cell receptor beta chain. This sample is part of a study of cytomegalovirus exposure and HLA in healthy donors. The PCR used 60 Vbeta and 13 Jbeta primers. Data came from immunoSEQ multiplex PCR; TCRdb stores just in-frame clones and leaves some out. Of some 170,000 clones in the sample, approximately 76% are singletons; the top ten hold under 1.5%. V lost 2 bases, J lost 0 bases, and 11 bases lay in between. The germline V gene has CDR1 MNHEY and CDR2 SVGAGI. This CDR3 contains 16 residues. Sequenced: PBMCs. This clonotype was obtained from a man aged 55 to 69 in good health and CMV-seronegative. The chain links TRBV6-5 to TRBJ1-3; D is perhaps TRBD1 (6 bases). CDR3: CASSYRGRSSGNTIYF. The CDR3 coding sequence is TGTGCCAGCAGTTACAGGGGGAGAAGCTCTGGAAACACCATATATTTT.